The rows below give T cell receptor beta chains drawn from one sample of a study of graft-versus-host responses after intestinal transplantation. Generated by immunoSEQ multiplex PCR, the TCRdb table keeps only in-frame clones and is missing some. The profile shows roughly 110,000 clones, around 92% of them singletons. No antigens are known for them. Source: unstimulated CD8+ T cells sorted from spleen or lymph node cells, taken before transplant. The receptors derive from a human donor who was the organ donor for an intestinal transplant. Each CDR3 is given with its conserved first and last residue. A D gene is named only where the DNA matches it firmly. Rows give clone size only sometimes, using once, few, many, or a class for an expanded clone.

clone size,D gene,J gene,V gene,CDR3 DNA,CDR3 protein
NA,TRBD1,TRBJ1-5,TRBV6-5,TGTGCCAGCAGACGGGGACAGGGCAATCAGCCCCAGCATTTT,CASRRGQGNQPQHF
NA,NA,TRBJ2-7,TRBV18,TGTGCCAGCTCACCTTTCGGCCTTATTTACGAGCAGTACTTC,CASSPFGLIYEQYF
NA,NA,TRBJ2-6,TRBV7-2,TGTGCCAGCAGCGACAGACCCTCTGGGGCCAACGTCCTGACTTTC,CASSDRPSGANVLTF
NA,TRBD1,TRBJ1-4,TRBV4-1,TGCGCCAGCAGCCAGACCCGGACAGGAAGGAATGAAAAACTGTTTTTT,CASSQTRTGRNEKLFF
NA,NA,TRBJ2-2,TRBV9,TGTGCCAGCAGCCTCGGGGGGCGCAACACCGGGGAGCTGTTTTTT,CASSLGGRNTGELFF
NA,NA,TRBJ1-5,TRBV27,TGTGCCAGCGCGTCGCAGGGCGGTCAGCCCCAGCATTTT,CASASQGGQPQHF
NA,NA,TRBJ2-3,TRBV10-2,TGCGCCAGCAGTGGGGCGGACCGCCTTGGGACAGATACGCAGTATTTT,CASSGADRLGTDTQYF
NA,TRBD1,TRBJ2-1,TRBV29-1,TGCAGCGTCGCCTACGACAGGGACGAGCAGTTCTTC,CSVAYDRDEQFF
NA,NA,TRBJ1-5,TRBV15,TGTGCCACCAGCAGAGACCGCAGTCCCCAGCATTTT,CATSRDRSPQHF
once,TRBD1,TRBJ1-5,TRBV15,TGTGCCACGGGGAAGCGGGGACAGGGCAATCAGCCCCAGCATTTT,CATGKRGQGNQPQHF
once,NA,TRBJ1-3,TRBV11-2,TGTGCCAGCAGCTTAGGAGGGGGGTATGGAAACACCATATATTTT,CASSLGGGYGNTIYF
NA,NA,TRBJ2-7,TRBV6-1,TGTGCCAGCAGTCCCCCATGGTCCTCCTACGAGCAGTACTTC,CASSPPWSSYEQYF
NA,NA,TRBJ2-3,TRBV9,TGTGCCAGCAGCGCACTGGGAAGTGGAGATACGCAGTATTTT,CASSALGSGDTQYF
NA,NA,TRBJ2-1,TRBV5-1,TGCGCCAGCAGCTTGGTAGGAGAGCGAGCAGGTGAGCAGTTCTTC,CASSLVGERAGEQFF
NA,TRBD2,TRBJ2-7,TRBV11-3,TGTGCCAGCAGCTACAGTCGGGAGGTGCAGTACTTC,CASSYSREVQYF
NA,TRBD2,TRBJ2-5,TRBV7-8,TGTGCCAGCAGCTTGGGACTAGCGGGAAAAGAGACCCAGTACTTC,CASSLGLAGKETQYF
once,NA,TRBJ2-1,TRBV11-2,TGTGCCAGCAGACCCGTCCAACTCCTCTACAATGAGCAGTTCTTC,CASRPVQLLYNEQFF
NA,NA,TRBJ2-7,TRBV7-3,TGTGCCAGCAGCTTATTCAGGGCCCCTTCTTACGAGCAGTACTTC,CASSLFRAPSYEQYF
NA,NA,TRBJ2-2,TRBV4-2,TGTGCCAGCAGCCAAAAGTACACCGGGGAGCTGTTTTTT,CASSQKYTGELFF
NA,NA,TRBJ1-5,TRBV6-1,TGTGCCAGCAGTTCCCGGGACGCCAATCAGCCCCAGCATTTT,CASSSRDANQPQHF
NA,NA,TRBJ1-1,TRBV4-2,TGTGCCAGCAGCCCCGGCGGGGACACTGAAGCTTTCTTT,CASSPGGDTEAFF
once,NA,TRBJ2-3,TRBV5-1,TGCGCCAGCAGGGATCTAGGGGGAAGAAGTGATACGCAGTATTTT,CASRDLGGRSDTQYF
NA,NA,TRBJ2-7,TRBV27,TGTGCCAGCAGTTTAAACGAAATCACCGAGCAGTACTTC,CASSLNEITEQYF